This T cell receptor (beta chain) comes out of a study of lymphopenia after photon versus proton radiotherapy. Findings of the study overall: Better survival with proton therapy was suggested as possible, not demonstrated. Under photons, naive T cells and diversity fell while effector/memory populations rose. After lymphocyte nadir, photon-treated repertoires showed oligoclonal expansion, especially CD8+ Temra.

Germline assignment: CDR1 SGDLS and CDR2 YYNGEE. V was pared by 4 bases and J by 1 base, with 14 bases between. This CDR3 is 15 amino acids long. This table comes from immunoSEQ multiplex PCR, and its TCRdb copy is limited to in-frame clones, with some not included. The sample includes some 55,000 clones, around 85% of them seen just once. Notes on this clone: Its antigen remains unknown.

Specimen: peripheral blood, collected from a patient treated with photon-based radiotherapy. This chain uses TRBV9 with TRBJ1-1; TRBD1 is a possible D gene (6 bases). This receptor was identified in a man aged 35-49 years with gastric cancer. CDR3 sequence reads: CASSPRGRGNTEAFF. DNA of the CDR3: TGTGCCAGCAGCCCCCGCGGCAGGGGGAACACTGAAGCTTTCTTT.